This T cell receptor (beta chain) was captured by sequencing in a study of blood T cell repertoires in COVID-19. Whole-study context: Nucleic acid was either cDNA or gDNA, and it came from T cells, B-cell-depleted T cells, or PBMCs.

The V end lost 2 bases, the J end lost 8 bases, and 12 bases lay between the germline ends. Germline lookup yields CDR1 MGHDK and CDR2 SYGVNS. This CDR3 comprises 13 residues. In the original workflow: Cell counts per sample came from amplifying reference gene primers. Clones were read by immunoSEQ multiplex PCR, and TCRdb kept only the in-frame ones, dropping some. V and J calls and clone size are copied from that table; D and trimming were computed from the DNA. The data hold about 59,000 clones, with less than 80% observed a single time. The gene calls are TRBV25-1 and TRBJ1-2; D is perhaps TRBD1 (5 bases). Sequencing used peripheral blood. The sequence derives from a human donor in a cohort sampled during active COVID-19. CDR3 nucleotide sequence: TGTGCCAGCAGTGAAGGGAGGGGACTCGGCTACACCTTC. It translates to CASSEGRGLGYTF.